A selection of T cell receptor beta chains follows, all from one sample in a study of blood T cell repertoires in COVID-19. Clones were sequenced by immunoSEQ multiplex PCR, and TCRdb holds only the in-frame ones, with some missing. In the table there are about 290,000 clones, about nine tenths of which are singletons. Sequencing input: peripheral blood. The receptors stem from a middle-aged woman who had recovered from COVID-19. Each CDR3 is given with its conserved first and last residue. The order of the fields is D gene, J gene, clone size, V gene, CDR3 DNA, CDR3 protein. The D gene is left open where the match is weak. Not every row has a clone size; where given, it reads once, few, many or a size class.

>NA|TRBJ2-6|NA|TRBV28
TGTGCCAGCAGTTTATCGAGCTCTGGGGCCAACGTCCTGACTTTC
CASSLSSSGANVLTF
>TRBD1|TRBJ2-5|few|TRBV29-1
TGCAGCGCCCCTCCGGGACAGGGCTCGGAGACCCAGTACTTC
CSAPPGQGSETQYF
>TRBD2|TRBJ2-7|few|TRBV5-3
TGTGCCAGAAGCCCGGGTAGCGGGAGATACGAGCAGTACTTC
CARSPGSGRYEQYF
>TRBD2|TRBJ2-1|once|TRBV3-1/TRBV3-2
TGTGCCAGCAGCCAAGCGGGAGGGGACAATGAGCAGTTCTTC
CASSQAGGDNEQFF
>NA|TRBJ2-2|few|TRBV24-1
TGTGCCACCGCGATAGGGGTGGGCTCAAACACCGGGGAGCTGTTTTTT
CATAIGVGSNTGELFF
>NA|TRBJ2-7|NA|TRBV30
TGTGCCTGGAGTGGGCCAGGACAGTACTACGAGCAGTACTTC
CAWSGPGQYYEQYF
>NA|TRBJ1-2|once|TRBV3-1/TRBV3-2
TGTGCCAGCAGCCAAGTTGGAGGTGACTATGGCTACACCTTC
CASSQVGGDYGYTF
>NA|TRBJ1-1|few|TRBV10-3
TGTGCCATCAGTGAGTCGTTTGGACAGTTGAACACTGAAGCTTTCTTT
CAISESFGQLNTEAFF
>TRBD2|TRBJ2-1|NA|TRBV7-2
TGTGCCAGCAGCTTCCCCTTTCGCGGCGGGAGAATGGATGAGCAGTTCTTC
CASSFPFRGGRMDEQFF
>NA|TRBJ2-1|NA|TRBV14
TGTGCCAGCAGCCAACTCCCCGACGTGAGGGATGAGCAGTTCTTC
CASSQLPDVRDEQFF
>NA|TRBJ2-7|NA|TRBV5-1
TGCGCCAGCAGCTTGTGGGACAAGGGCTACGAGCAGTACTTC
CASSLWDKGYEQYF
>TRBD1|TRBJ2-7|NA|TRBV15
TGTGCCACCAGCGACCTCGGGACAGAGATTGGCGAGCAGTACTTC
CATSDLGTEIGEQYF
>TRBD1|TRBJ2-1|NA|TRBV19
TGTGCCAGTAGTTTTGGACAGGGGGACCCCTATTCGTTATACAATGAGCAGTTCTTC
CASSFGQGDPYSLYNEQFF
>TRBD2|TRBJ2-1|NA|TRBV28
TGTGCCAGCAGCCCGGATACTAGCGGTCGGACACAGTTCTTC
CASSPDTSGRTQFF
>NA|TRBJ1-1|NA|TRBV27
TGTGCCAGCAGTTTCATCAACAGGGACACTGAAGCTTTCTTT
CASSFINRDTEAFF
>NA|TRBJ2-1|NA|TRBV5-6
TGTGCCAGCAGTGATACGGGGGGCGCTGAGCAGTTCTTC
CASSDTGGAEQFF
>TRBD2|TRBJ2-2|NA|TRBV24-1
TGTGCCACCAGTGATTGGAGCGGGGGGTACACCGGGGAGCTGTTTTTT
CATSDWSGGYTGELFF
>TRBD1|TRBJ2-6|NA|TRBV11-3
TGTGCCAGCAGCTTGGGGACAGGGTCCTCTGGGGCCAACGTCCTGACTTTC
CASSLGTGSSGANVLTF
>NA|TRBJ1-1|NA|TRBV6-5
TGTGCCAGCAGTCGGGAGAATTCGAACACTGAAGCTTTCTTT
CASSRENSNTEAFF
>TRBD2|TRBJ2-5|NA|TRBV27
TGTGCCAGCAGTGCCCCCCCGGGACTAGCGGGAGGGAAGACCCAGTACTTC
CASSAPPGLAGGKTQYF
>NA|TRBJ1-1|NA|TRBV28
TGTGCCAGCAGTGTCCTGGGGGGTAGGACTGAAGCTTTCTTT
CASSVLGGRTEAFF
>NA|TRBJ1-4|NA|TRBV7-8
TGTGCCAGCAGCTTAGCAGGGGAAGAAAAACTGTTTTTT
CASSLAGEEKLFF
>NA|TRBJ1-1|NA|TRBV19
TGTGCCAGTAGTACTGTTATGGCGGACACTGAAGCTTTCTTT
CASSTVMADTEAFF
>TRBD2|TRBJ2-1|NA|TRBV3-1/TRBV3-2
TGTGCCAGCAGCCCACGTAGCGGGGGGGATTACAATGAGCAGTTCTTC
CASSPRSGGDYNEQFF
>NA|TRBJ1-2|once|TRBV28
TGTGCCAGCAGTTACGTAACCTCAGGGAATGGCTACACCTTC
CASSYVTSGNGYTF
>TRBD2|TRBJ2-3|NA|TRBV14
TGTGCCAGCAGCCAATTCGGGAGGACAGATACGCAGTATTTT
CASSQFGRTDTQYF
>NA|TRBJ2-7|NA|TRBV6-6
TGTGCCAGCAGTATGGAGCGAGAGCAGTACTTC
CASSMEREQYF
>NA|TRBJ2-7|NA|TRBV6-6
TGTGCCAGCAGTTCGGGGATTGAGCAGTACTTC
CASSSGIEQYF
>TRBD1|TRBJ1-2|NA|TRBV2
TGTGCCAGCAGTGAGCAGGGGGCTGTACGCTATGGCTACACCTTC
CASSEQGAVRYGYTF
>NA|TRBJ2-6|NA|TRBV27
TGTGCCAGCAGTTCCAGACAGGCTGGGGCCAACGTCCTGACTTTC
CASSSRQAGANVLTF
>NA|TRBJ2-3|NA|TRBV6-2/TRBV6-3
TGTGCCAGCAGTTCGGCTATGACAGCGGATACGCAGTATTTT
CASSSAMTADTQYF
>TRBD1|TRBJ1-5|NA|TRBV19
TGTGCCAGCTCGGACAGGGGCCTTAGCAATCAGCCCCAGCATTTT
CASSDRGLSNQPQHF
>NA|TRBJ2-3|NA|TRBV5-1
TGCGCCAGCAGCCCTGAGCGTAGCACAGATACGCAGTATTTT
CASSPERSTDTQYF
>NA|TRBJ1-1|NA|TRBV6-5
TGTGCCAGCAGTAATCGACAGCTAACTGAAGCTTTCTTT
CASSNRQLTEAFF
>NA|TRBJ2-7|NA|TRBV11-2
TGTGCCAGCAGCCCGCCAGACCTTGGGCTAGCGACCCCCTACGAGCAGTACTTC
CASSPPDLGLATPYEQYF
>NA|TRBJ1-5|NA|TRBV28
TGTGCCAGCAGTTTATCGGCCAGGGTGGATCAGCCCCAGCATTTT
CASSLSARVDQPQHF
>TRBD1|TRBJ1-1|NA|TRBV2
TGTGCCAGCAGTGGGACAGGGACTAAGGGGAACACTGAAGCTTTCTTT
CASSGTGTKGNTEAFF
>NA|TRBJ2-4|NA|TRBV19
TGTGCCAGTAGTATAGCCCACCGGGAAGGGGCCAAAAACATTCAGTACTTC
CASSIAHREGAKNIQYF
>NA|TRBJ1-3|NA|TRBV30
TGTGCCTGGAGCTCGGACAGCTCCTTTGGAAACACCATATATTTT
CAWSSDSSFGNTIYF
>TRBD1|TRBJ1-2|NA|TRBV15
TGTGCCACCAGCAGAGAGGACAGGGTCACCTACACCTTC
CATSREDRVTYTF
>TRBD1|TRBJ1-1|NA|TRBV5-1
TGCGCCAGCACTGGGACAGGAAAGAACACTGAAGCTTTCTTT
CASTGTGKNTEAFF
>NA|TRBJ2-1|NA|TRBV10-3
TGTGCCATCAGTCCCAAGAACAGGGAGGGGTCTAGCGGTCACAATGAGCAGTTCTTC
CAISPKNREGSSGHNEQFF
>TRBD1|TRBJ1-3|once|TRBV2
TGTGCCAGCAGTGTTACAGGGGGAGGCTCTGGAAACACCATATATTTT
CASSVTGGGSGNTIYF
>NA|TRBJ1-6|NA|TRBV5-1
TGCGCCAGCAGCTCATCCGCAGGGCATAATTCACCCCTCCACTTT
CASSSSAGHNSPLHF
>NA|TRBJ1-1|NA|TRBV27
TGTGCCAGCTCGGGGGGGCCCTACCAATTTATGAACACTGAAGCTTTCTTT
CASSGGPYQFMNTEAFF
>NA|TRBJ2-6|once|TRBV6-2/TRBV6-3
TGTGCCAGCAGTTACATTGGCAGGGAAGTATCTGGGGCCAACGTCCTGACTTTC
CASSYIGREVSGANVLTF
>NA|TRBJ2-1|NA|TRBV27
TGTGCCAGCAGTTTAGGGCCCCTTTACAATGAGCAGTTCTTC
CASSLGPLYNEQFF
>TRBD2|TRBJ2-1|NA|TRBV19
TGTGCCAGTACCCGACGACTAGCGGGCCTTAACAATGAGCAGTTCTTC
CASTRRLAGLNNEQFF
>TRBD2|TRBJ2-2|NA|TRBV19
TGTGCCAGTATTAAAGGACTAGCGGGAGGTGGCGGGGAGCTGTTTTTT
CASIKGLAGGGGELFF
>TRBD2|TRBJ2-2|NA|TRBV4-2
TGTGCCAGCAGCCACGGGACTAGCGGCACCGGGGAGCTGTTTTTT
CASSHGTSGTGELFF
>TRBD2|TRBJ2-7|NA|TRBV7-2
TGTGCCAGCAGCTTAGGAGCGGGAGCGGTTTACGAGCAGTACTTC
CASSLGAGAVYEQYF